The clone carrying this TCR beta chain appeared a single time. This entry is derived from a study of blood T cell repertoires in COVID-19. Study in general: In each case, the material was cDNA or gDNA derived from T cells, B-cell-depleted T cells, or PBMCs.

In the study's own analysis: Reference gene primer amplification gave estimated nucleated cell counts. Profiled with immunoSEQ multiplex PCR; TCRdb holds only in-frame clones, not every one. From that table come the V and J calls and clone size; the DNA was used to work out D and trimming. This sample carries around 190,000 clones, 80% of them seen once, and the ten largest clones take 6% to 7.5%. Per the germline V gene, CDR1 is MDHEN and CDR2 is SYDVKM. This CDR3 region has 14 residues. V was clipped by 6 bases and J by 7 bases, with 15 bases between them. The specimen sequenced was peripheral blood. The rearrangement uses TRBV28 and TRBJ1-4, with D possibly being TRBD1 (5 bases). This TCR came from an older man with active or convalescent COVID-19. CDR3 residues: CASSSEIRVEKLFF. In nucleotides, the CDR3 is TGTGCCAGCAGCTCCGAAATCAGGGTTGAAAAACTGTTTTTT.